The next 16 T cell receptor beta chains were all read from a single sample in a study of shared clonotypes between healthy human individuals. TCRdb's copy holds only in-frame clones and misses some; the assay was immunoSEQ multiplex PCR. The sample shows about 480,000 clones, around 74% of them seen only once. Sequencing used PBMCs. These receptors originate from a middle-aged woman in good health. Some clones in this sample may be carry-over from other donors' samples.

The CDR3 coding sequence is TGTGCCAGCAGTGAGACAGAGGTCACTGAAGCTTTCTTT. Protein sequence: CASSETEVTEAFF. V and J are TRBV6-1 and TRBJ1-1; weak D call: TRBD1 (5 bases). Germline V gene sequence: CDR1 MNHNS, CDR2 SASEGT. The CDR3 contains 13 residues. Trimming left V 3 bases short and J 4 bases short, with 9 bases between.

CDR3 region: CASSPSAAKNIQYF. The CDR3 DNA reads as TGTGCCAGCAGTCCCTCGGCAGCCAAAAACATTCAGTACTTC. The chain couples TRBV27 to TRBJ2-4; no clear D gene. Looked up from germline, CDR1 is MNHEY and CDR2 is SMNVEV (reference sequence). This CDR3 has 14 amino acids. The ends were cut back, 5 bases at V and 0 bases at J, with 8 bases in the middle.

In its sample, this clone was seen once. This chain connects TRBV5-4 to TRBJ2-2; D gene uncertain. V lost 0 bases to trimming and J lost 0 bases, with 12 bases between them. The CDR3 sequence is 17 residues long. From germline, CDR1 is SGHNT and CDR2 YYREEE (reference sequence). CDR3 nucleotide sequence: TGTGCCAGCAGCTTGGGGGCTTCTCAGTCGAACACCGGGGAGCTGTTTTTT. This encodes CASSLGASQSNTGELFF. The entire variable domain, with the rest obtained from reference TRBV5-4 and TRBJ2-2, is as follows: ETGVTQSPTHLIKTRGQQVTLRCSSQSGHNTVSWYQQALGQGPQFIFQYYREEENGRGNFPPRFSGLQFPNYSSELNVNALELDDSALYLCASSLGASQSNTGELFFGEGSRLTVL.

The chain employs TRBV25-1 and TRBJ2-3, with D hard to call. Germline CDR1 is MGHDK and CDR2 is SYGVNS. The CDR3 totals 12 residues. V shed 1 base and J shed 7 bases, with 6 bases lying between them. The CDR3 sequence is CASSESGYTQYF. The CDR3 DNA follows: TGTGCCAGCAGTGAATCCGGGTATACGCAGTATTTT.

The V call is TRBV14, the J call TRBJ2-1; no definite D call. Trimming removed 6 bases from V and 1 base from J, with 4 bases in between. CDR1 and CDR2 (germline): SGHDN, FVKESK. The CDR3 runs 12 residues. CDR3 sequence: CASRKSYNEQFF. Here the CDR3 DNA reads TGTGCCAGCAGGAAATCCTACAATGAGCAGTTCTTC. The variable domain in full, completed from reference TRBV14 and TRBJ2-1, reads EAGVTQFPSHSVIEKGQTVTLRCDPISGHDNLYWYRRVMGKEIKFLLHFVKESKQDESGMPNNRFLAERTGGTYSTLKVQPAELEDSGVYFCASRKSYNEQFFGPGTRLTVL.

V usage is TRBV5-1 and J usage is TRBJ1-1, with D possibly being TRBD1 (5 bases). This CDR3 comprises 14 residues. The V gene's germline CDR1 is SGHRS and CDR2 YFSETQ. V lost 2 bases and J lost 5, with 13 bases in between. The chain's CDR3 is CASSFSGRGTEAFF. In DNA form, the CDR3 reads TGCGCCAGCAGCTTTTCAGGGCGGGGGACTGAAGCTTTCTTT.

The J gene is TRBJ2-2, the V gene TRBV10-3, with 10 nucleotides matching TRBD2. The V gene's germline CDR1 is ENHRY and CDR2 SYGVKD. V shed 4 bases, J shed 3 bases, and the junction held 2 bases outside the gene matches. This CDR3 comprises 15 residues. The CDR3 DNA reads as TGTGCCATCAGTGGAGCGGGAGGGTACACCGGGGAGCTGTTTTTT. Translating it yields CAISGAGGYTGELFF.

The chain recombines TRBV6-5 with TRBJ2-5; 7 bases are a match to TRBD1. The CDR3 spans 12 residues. V was clipped by 5 bases and J by 11 bases; unmatched bases: 8. Per the germline V gene, CDR1 is MNHEY and CDR2 is SVGAGI. The CDR3 is CASSRQGGEQYF. Written as DNA, the CDR3 is TGTGCCAGCAGTAGACAGGGTGGTGAGCAGTACTTC.

V gene TRBV19 combines with J gene TRBJ2-2; 12 bases match TRBD1. CDR1 is LNHDA, CDR2 SQIVND, per germline (reference sequence). J lost 6 bases, V lost 9 bases, and 8 bases had no gene match. The length of the CDR3 is 15 residues. The DNA for the CDR3 is TGTGCCAGCTCCATGGGACAGGGGGCTTCCGGGGAGCTGTTTTTT. Encoded protein: CASSMGQGASGELFF.

The J gene is TRBJ1-5, the V gene TRBV27; 8 nucleotides match TRBD1. This CDR3 contains 16 residues. Germline trimming cut 3 bases from V and 4 bases from J; bases unmatched to any gene: 8. Germline V gives CDR1 MNHEY, CDR2 SMNVEV (reference sequence). CDR3 sequence (DNA): TGTGCCAGCAGTTTCCTTGCAGGGGGCATGAATCAGCCCCAGCATTTT. Residues: CASSFLAGGMNQPQHF.

This clone was seen ten or more times. V and J are TRBV6-1 and TRBJ1-2; D might be TRBD1 (6 bases). The ends were cut back, 6 bases at V and 8 bases at J, with 16 bases in the middle. The V gene's germline CDR1 is MNHNS and CDR2 SASEGT. The length of the CDR3 is 13 residues. CDR3 coding DNA: TGTGCCAGCAGGCCCGACAGGTCCAGGGGCTACACCTTC. Its protein is CASRPDRSRGYTF.

V is TRBV27 and J is TRBJ2-3, with D perhaps matching TRBD1 (5 bases). Trimming cost V 4 bases and J 0 bases, with 11 bases left between them. The V gene's germline CDR1 is MNHEY and CDR2 SMNVEV (reference sequence). CDR3 size: 15 residues. The CDR3 DNA sequence: TGTGCCAGCAGTTGGGGCGGTAGGAGCACAGATACGCAGTATTTT. This encodes CASSWGGRSTDTQYF.

The gene calls are TRBV10-3 and TRBJ2-7; the match to TRBD2 covers 8 bases. The CDR3 length is 15 residues. In germline, CDR1 is ENHRY, CDR2 SYGVKD. The ends lost 2 bases at V and 4 bases at J; junction bases unmatched: 7. This chain's CDR3 is CAISEGIAGRYEQYF. For the CDR3, the DNA is TGTGCCATCAGTGAGGGGATAGCGGGGAGGTACGAGCAGTACTTC.

The rearrangement uses TRBV5-1 and TRBJ2-7; 8 positions match TRBD1. With V trimmed by 2 bases and J by 3 bases, 1 base remained unmatched. Germline lookup yields CDR1 SGHRS and CDR2 YFSETQ. This CDR3 contains 13 residues. The CDR3 coding sequence is TGCGCCAGCAGCTTACAGGGGGTCTACGAGCAGTACTTC. It is translated as CASSLQGVYEQYF.

Of note for this clone: Possible read error: a much larger clone is one base away. Here the CDR3 reads CASSRGPPGTGVQKTQYF. As DNA, the CDR3 is TGTGCCAGCAGCCGCGGACCCCCCGGGACAGGGGTCCAAAAGACCCAGTACTTC. The genes are TRBV11-2 and TRBJ2-5; 10 bases map to TRBD1. This CDR3 is built from 18 residues. Germline V gene sequence: CDR1 SGHAT, CDR2 FQNNGV.

V gene TRBV5-1 combines with J gene TRBJ2-5; 8 nucleotides line up with TRBD1. This CDR3 is 15 amino acids long. In germline, CDR1 is SGHRS, CDR2 YFSETQ. V lost 3 bases and J lost 4; bases outside the gene matches: 8. This chain's CDR3 is CASSSRTGLLETQYF. The CDR3 region has the DNA TGCGCCAGCAGCTCCAGGACAGGGTTGTTAGAGACCCAGTACTTC. The full variable domain, completed using reference TRBV5-1 and TRBJ2-5, is KAGVTQTPRYLIKTRGQQVTLSCSPISGHRSVSWYQQTPGQGLQFLFEYFSETQRNKGNFPGRFSGRQFSNSRSEMNVSTLELGDSALYLCASSSRTGLLETQYFGPGTRLLVL.